A selection of T cell receptor beta chains follows, all from one sample in a study of cytomegalovirus exposure and HLA in healthy donors. Only in-frame clones appear in the TCRdb table, and some are missing; sequencing was by immunoSEQ multiplex PCR. Of roughly 120,000 clones in the sample, roughly three fifths were seen once. Sequenced sample: PBMCs. These receptor sequences come from a man in his forties or fifties in good health and CMV-seropositive. Both conserved end residues are part of each CDR3. A D gene is named only where the DNA matches it firmly. For some rows the clone size is stated as once, few or many, or as a class when expanded; others skip it.

size: few; D: NA; V: TRBV2; J: TRBJ1-4; DNA: TGTGCCAGCATGTGGACAGCCGCAACTAATGAAAAACTGTTTTTT; CDR3: CASMWTAATNEKLFF
size: NA; D: TRBD2; V: TRBV29-1; J: TRBJ2-7; DNA: TGCAGCGTTGACGTCTCGGGACTAGACGAGCAGTACTTC; CDR3: CSVDVSGLDEQYF
size: NA; D: TRBD1; V: TRBV27; J: TRBJ2-7; DNA: TGTGCCAGCAGTTCCCTGGACAGGGCAAGGGGTTCCTACGAGCAGTACTTC; CDR3: CASSSLDRARGSYEQYF
size: NA; D: TRBD1; V: TRBV9; J: TRBJ2-7; DNA: TGTGCCAGCAGCGGACCGGGACAGGGGTTTTACGAGCAGTACTTC; CDR3: CASSGPGQGFYEQYF
size: NA; D: TRBD1; V: TRBV6-5; J: TRBJ2-7; DNA: TGTGCCAGCAGTTACTCTCGGACAGGGAATTCCTACGAGCAGTACTTC; CDR3: CASSYSRTGNSYEQYF
size: NA; D: NA; V: TRBV7-3; J: TRBJ2-2; DNA: TGTGCCAGCAGCCGGTACACCGGGGAGCTGTTTTTT; CDR3: CASSRYTGELFF
size: NA; D: TRBD1; V: TRBV19; J: TRBJ1-6; DNA: TGTGCCAGTAGTTCACCGACAGGGGGTAGATCACCCCTCCACTTT; CDR3: CASSSPTGGRSPLHF
size: NA; D: NA; V: TRBV7-3; J: TRBJ2-2; DNA: TGTGCCAGCAGCTCCTCGGAGGGCACCGGGGAGCTGTTTTTT; CDR3: CASSSSEGTGELFF
size: NA; D: NA; V: TRBV27; J: TRBJ1-4; DNA: TGTGCCAGCAGTTTGTCTGGATCGGGGGGTGAAAAACTGTTTTTT; CDR3: CASSLSGSGGEKLFF
size: few; D: NA; V: TRBV12-5; J: TRBJ1-1; DNA: TGTGCTAGTGGGGGGAGGACGGTGAACACTGAAGCTTTCTTT; CDR3: CASGGRTVNTEAFF
size: few; D: TRBD2; V: TRBV28; J: TRBJ2-5; DNA: TGTGCCAGCAGTTCGGCTAGCGGGGACCAAGAGACCCAGTACTTC; CDR3: CASSSASGDQETQYF
size: NA; D: NA; V: TRBV23-1; J: TRBJ1-2; DNA: TGCGCCAGCAGTCAAGGTTGGAATGAGGACTACACCTTC; CDR3: CASSQGWNEDYTF
size: few; D: NA; V: TRBV5-8; J: TRBJ1-1; DNA: TGTGCCAGCGGCAGGGGTTTGGGCACTGAAGCTTTCTTT; CDR3: CASGRGLGTEAFF